The 27 T cell receptor beta chains presented below share a single source sample, sequenced in a study of T cells in women clearing cervical HPV infection. Libraries were prepared by immunoSEQ multiplex PCR; TCRdb keeps only in-frame clonotypes and omits some of them. Its listing shows under 50,000 clones. What was sequenced was blood buffy coat. The receptors were sampled from a woman aged 18-70 years with a cervical HPV16 infection that either progressed to CIN3+ or cleared (not recorded which).

This CDR3 reads CASSLVSGQSNEQFF. The sequenced part of the CDR3 DNA is TGTGCCAGCAGCTTAGTCTCGGGACAGAGTAATGAG. The chain links TRBV11-3 to TRBJ2-1; 7 bases agree with TRBD1. The read ends 3 residues shy of where the CDR3 ends; the end is completed using the germline J gene. The CDR3 length is 15 residues. V was clipped by 1 base and J by 7 bases; unmatched bases: 7. Germline V lookup: CDR1 SGHNT, CDR2 YENEEA.

The part of the CDR3 DNA that was read is TGCGCCAGCAGCGGGGGGACTACCTACGAG. As protein: CASSGGTTYE. The entire CDR3 reads CASSGGTTYEQYF. The chain employs TRBV5-1 and TRBJ2-7, with TRBD2 matching over 7 bases. The read terminates 3 residues before the CDR3 end, so the remaining end is supplied by the germline J gene. Germline V CDR1 and CDR2: SGHRS, YFSETQ. CDR3 length: 13 residues. The ends lost 4 bases at V and 2 bases at J; junction bases unmatched: 3.

Worth noting for this clone: The read terminates 3 residues ahead of where the CDR3 ends, so the germline J gene completes it. This rearrangement joins TRBV27 to TRBJ2-3, with TRBD1 matching 7 bases. V dropped 4 bases and J dropped 3; count of bases not matched to a gene: 4. This CDR3 contains 14 residues. Germline-derived CDR1 and CDR2 are MNHEY and SMNVEV (reference sequence). The CDR3 DNA, read in part, is TGTGCCAGCAGTTCGGACAGGTCGACAGATACG. It codes for CASSSDRSTDT. The entire CDR3 sequence reads CASSSDRSTDTQYF.

A word on this clone: The read ends 3 residues before the CDR3 terminus; that terminus is restored from the germline J gene. The chain recombines TRBV7-3 with TRBJ1-6; tentative D call: TRBD1 (6 bases). Trimming removed 5 bases from V and 9 bases from J, with 23 bases in between. This CDR3 comprises 17 residues. Germline CDR1 reads SGHTA; CDR2 reads FQGTGA. This CDR3 reads CASSAFGTHSLSSPLHF. The sequenced CDR3 bases are TGTGCCAGCAGCGCGTTCGGGACACACTCTCTTAGTTCACCC.

A word on this clone: A read error may produce the germline difference seen at one junction end. The CDR3 extends 3 residues past the end of the read, so its final part is completed from the germline J gene. The same CDR3 also results from other DNA sequences found in this sample. The V call is TRBV12-5, the J call TRBJ1-3, with a weak D call TRBD1 (5 bases). This CDR3 has 18 residues. CDR1 and CDR2 (germline): LGHNT, FRNRAP. The part of the CDR3 DNA that was read is TGTGCTAGTGGTTTGGTAGTGGGCAGGGTCAGCTCTGGAAACACA. Its translation: CASGLVVGRVSSGNT. The entire CDR3 protein is CASGLVVGRVSSGNTIYF.

On this clone itself: The DNA ends 3 residues before the CDR3 does, and the rest of the CDR3 is filled in from the germline J gene. The V call is TRBV6-1, the J call TRBJ2-3; either TRBD1 or TRBD2 may supply D (5 bases each). Trimming shortened V by 4 bases and J by 5 bases, and 16 bases separated the two germline ends. Germline-derived CDR1 and CDR2 are MNHNS and SASEGT. CDR3 length: 15 residues. The CDR3 bases that were read are TGTGCCAGCAGTGGACGGATCGCAGGGAGAGATACG. Protein sequence: CASSGRIAGRDT. The full CDR3 protein is CASSGRIAGRDTQYF.

On this clone itself: The DNA ends 3 residues before the CDR3 does, and the rest of the CDR3 is filled in from the germline J gene. V usage is TRBV28 and J usage is TRBJ1-6; 7 bases are shared with TRBD1. The germline V gene encodes CDR1 MDHEN and CDR2 SYDVKM. The CDR3 spans 17 residues. V was pared by 6 bases and J by 6 bases, with 14 bases of the junction left unmatched. The CDR3 loop is CASSYNLAGTVNSPLHF. CDR3 DNA, as far as it was read: TGTGCCAGCAGCTACAATCTGGCCGGGACAGTTAATTCACCC.

The sequenced CDR3 bases are TGTGCCAGCAGCTTGCCGAGGGGCCTAGAAGATGGC. Amino acid sequence: CASSLPRGLEDG. The full-length CDR3 reads as CASSLPRGLEDGYTF. This chain links TRBV5-6 with TRBJ1-2; a possible D gene is TRBD1 (5 bases). The read ends 3 residues before the CDR3 terminus; that terminus is restored from the germline J gene. Per germline, CDR1 SGHDT and CDR2 YYEEEE. The CDR3 is 15 residues long. Trimming removed 1 base from V and 6 bases from J, with 16 bases in between.

Worth noting for this clone: The sequenced fragment ends 3 residues before the CDR3 boundary, so the rest is inferred from the germline J gene. The chain couples TRBV20-1 to TRBJ2-6; tentative D call: TRBD1 (6 bases). Looked up from germline, CDR1 is DFQATT and CDR2 is SNEGSKA (reference sequence). CDR3 size: 17 residues. V lost 3 bases and J lost 0, with 15 bases in between. Incomplete CDR3 DNA: TGCAGTGCTAGTCCGTCAGGGGTTCTCTCTGGGGCCAACGTC. It translates to CSASPSGVLSGANV. The full CDR3 sequence reads CSASPSGVLSGANVLTF.

In the case of this clone: Coverage ceases 3 residues before the CDR3 finishes, and the germline J gene fills in the end. This rearrangement joins TRBV5-4 to TRBJ2-3; unclear D gene. The germline V gene has CDR1 SGHNT and CDR2 YYREEE (reference sequence). The CDR3 sequence is 13 residues long. Trimming left V 0 bases short and J 3 bases short, with 5 bases between. The DNA read from the CDR3 is TGTGCCAGCAGCTTGGAAGCTACAGATACG. Translated: CASSLEATDT. The whole CDR3 is CASSLEATDTQYF.

Comments on this clone: The read falls 3 residues short of the CDR3 end, and the missing part is taken from the germline J gene. The chain recombines TRBV5-1 with TRBJ2-3; TRBD1 is a possible D gene (5 bases). Germline V gives CDR1 SGHRS, CDR2 YFSETQ. V lost 4 bases and J lost 6, with 18 bases in between. This CDR3 is built from 15 residues. The CDR3 here is CASSPAAGRFDTQYF. The part of the CDR3 DNA that was read is TGCGCCAGCAGCCCGGCGGCAGGGCGGTTTGATACG.

Worth noting for this clone: The read stops 3 residues short of the end of the CDR3; the missing end is completed from the germline J gene. This chain joins TRBV7-7 and TRBJ2-1; D perhaps matches TRBD2 (6 bases). Germline V gene data show CDR1 as SSHAT and CDR2 as FNYEAQ (reference sequence). The CDR3 contains 15 residues. Trimming removed 3 bases from V and 0 bases from J, with 9 bases in between. The part of the CDR3 DNA that was read is TGTGCCAGCAGCTTCCGGGGGAGCTCCTACAATGAG. Its translation: CASSFRGSSYNE. The full-length CDR3 reads as CASSFRGSSYNEQFF. The variable domain in full, completed from reference TRBV7-7 and TRBJ2-1, reads GAGVSQSPRYKVTKRGQDVTLRCDPISSHATLYWYQQALGQGPEFLTYFNYEAQPDKSGLPSDRFSAERPEGSISTLTIQRTEQRDSAMYRCASSFRGSSYNEQFFGPGTRLTVL.

With regard to this clone: The read gets to within 3 residues of the CDR3 end, and the germline J gene fills in the rest. The chain uses TRBV27 and TRBJ2-1, with 11 nucleotides matching TRBD2. V lost 4 bases to trimming and J lost 8 bases; unmatched junction nucleotides: 4. This CDR3 is 14 amino acids long. Germline lookup yields CDR1 MNHEY and CDR2 SMNVEV (reference sequence). CDR3 residues: CASSSGLAGYEQFF. The CDR3 bases that were read are TGTGCCAGCAGTTCCGGACTAGCGGGTTATGAG.

Worth noting for this clone: The read halts 3 residues ahead of the CDR3 end, with the missing end drawn from the germline J gene. V gene TRBV20-1 combines with J gene TRBJ2-7; D perhaps matches TRBD1 (5 bases). CDR3 length: 12 amino acids. Trimming pared 4 bases from V and 2 bases from J, leaving 9 bases between. The germline CDR1 and CDR2 sequences are DFQATT and SNEGSKA (reference sequence). CDR3: CSATDSAYEQYF. Incomplete CDR3 DNA: TGCAGTGCTACCGACAGCGCCTACGAG.

Worth noting for this clone: Coverage ceases 3 residues before the CDR3 finishes, and the germline J gene fills in the end. The rearrangement joins TRBV2 to TRBJ2-7; D ambiguous. This CDR3 comprises 12 residues. Germline V gene lookup returns CDR1 SNHLY and CDR2 FYNNEI. Trimming pared 6 bases from V and 1 base from J, leaving 7 bases between. CDR3: CASSPASYEQYF. The covered CDR3 bases are TGTGCCAGCAGCCCCGCGTCCTACGAG. Based on the CDR3 plus reference TRBV2 and TRBJ2-7, the full variable domain is EPEVTQTPSHQVTQMGQEVILRCVPISNHLYFYWYRQILGQKVEFLVSFYNNEISEKSEIFDDQFSVERPDGSNFTLKIRSTKLEDSAMYFCASSPASYEQYFGPGTRLTVT.

With respect to this clone: The sequenced fragment ends 3 residues before the CDR3 boundary, so the rest is inferred from the germline J gene. The chain uses TRBV20-1 and TRBJ2-7; 9 bases map to TRBD2. J lost 2 bases, V lost 6 bases, and 11 bases had no gene match. Germline loops: CDR1 DFQATT, CDR2 SNEGSKA (reference sequence). The CDR3 length is 15 residues. CDR3: CSARILAGSTYEQYF. The CDR3 DNA, read in part, is TGCAGTGCAAGAATCCTAGCGGGGTCAACCTACGAG.

CDR3 protein: CASSSVPLTYEQYF. CDR3 bases read: TGTGCCAGCAGTTCGGTACCTCTTACCTACGAG. The chain employs TRBV12-3 or TRBV12-4 and TRBJ2-7; D call uncertain. The read stops 3 residues short of the end of the CDR3; the missing end is completed from the germline J gene. The CDR3 sequence is 14 residues long. The V end lost 4 bases, the J end lost 2 bases, and 12 bases lay between the germline ends.

As to this clone: The read ends 3 residues before the CDR3 terminus; that terminus is restored from the germline J gene. The chain recombines TRBV7-9 with TRBJ2-5; 7 positions match TRBD2. CDR1 and CDR2 from the germline V gene are SEHNR and FQNEAQ (reference sequence). The CDR3 runs 13 residues. V shed 3 bases, J shed 5 bases, and the junction held 3 bases outside the gene matches. The chain's CDR3 is CASSLSGEETQYF. The CDR3 DNA, read in part, is TGTGCCAGCAGCTTGAGCGGGGAGGAGACC.

A note on this clone: From the germline J gene comes the end of the CDR3, since the read stops 3 residues before it. The V and J genes are TRBV28 and TRBJ2-7, with TRBD1 identical over 7 bases. The germline V gene has CDR1 MDHEN and CDR2 SYDVKM. The V gene end was trimmed by 8 bases and the J gene end by 5 bases; junction bases not matched to a gene: 12. The CDR3 length is 14 residues. The CDR3 spells CASGYDRVLNEQYF. The part of the CDR3 DNA that was read is TGTGCCAGCGGGTACGACAGGGTGCTTAACGAG.

On this clone itself: The missing CDR3 end, 3 residues past where the read stops, is filled in from the germline J gene. The chain recombines TRBV20-1 with TRBJ1-1; possibly TRBD1 for D (5 bases). CDR1 and CDR2 (germline): DFQATT, SNEGSKA (reference sequence). CDR3 length: 13 amino acids. Trimming took 5 bases from V and 4 from J, leaving 14 bases between them. Partial CDR3 DNA: TGCAGTGCTTCAGGGTTTCGCGGCACTGAA. The encoded protein is CSASGFRGTE. The complete CDR3 sequence is CSASGFRGTEAFF.

Worth noting for this clone: The missing CDR3 end, 3 residues past where the read stops, is filled in from the germline J gene. The rearrangement links TRBV28 to TRBJ2-6; possible D gene TRBD1, 6 bases. Trimming took off 5 bases at V and 3 bases at J, with 17 bases between the two ends. The CDR3 is 17 residues long. Germline CDR1 reads MDHEN; CDR2 reads SYDVKM. The CDR3 bases that were read are TGTGCCAGCAGTCTACCAGTGGGGGCTGGTGGGGCCAACGTC. Encoded protein: CASSLPVGAGGANV. The CDR3 in its entirety is CASSLPVGAGGANVLTF.

Concerning this clone itself: The CDR3 extends 3 residues past the end of the read, so its final part is completed from the germline J gene. The chain is built from TRBV6-2 or TRBV6-3 and TRBJ2-2; D unresolved. V lost 2 bases and J 0 bases, leaving 10 bases between the germline ends. The CDR3 is made up of 16 amino acids. Germline V gene lookup returns CDR1 MNHEY and CDR2 SVGEGT. The CDR3 here is CASSYGLRANTGELFF. The DNA read from the CDR3 is TGTGCCAGCAGTTACGGCCTAAGGGCGAACACCGGGGAG.

Comments on this clone: Coverage ceases 3 residues before the CDR3 finishes, and the germline J gene fills in the end. The chain joins TRBV19 to TRBJ2-3, with TRBD1 as a possible D gene (5 bases). Germline V lookup: CDR1 LNHDA, CDR2 SQIVND (reference sequence). Trimming shortened V by 1 base and J by 2 bases, and 7 bases separated the two germline ends. The CDR3 runs 14 residues. This CDR3 reads CASSIGQTTDTQYF. The CDR3 bases that were read are TGTGCCAGTAGTATAGGACAGACCACAGATACG.

As to this clone: The CDR3 end is not reached by the read, which stops 3 residues before it; the germline J gene fills it in. This chain connects TRBV20-1 to TRBJ1-6, with 7 bases lining up with TRBD1. The junction had 5 bases not matched to a gene; V was cut back by 4 bases and J by 2 bases. Germline V lookup: CDR1 DFQATT, CDR2 SNEGSKA (reference sequence). The CDR3 loop spans 15 amino acids. This chain's CDR3 is CSATLTGAYNSPLHF. Incomplete CDR3 DNA: TGCAGTGCTACTTTAACAGGGGCCTATAATTCACCC.

As concerns this clone: The read is 3 residues too short to cover the CDR3 end, so that end is filled in from the germline J gene. This chain joins TRBV5-4 and TRBJ1-1, with D possibly TRBD1 on 6 matching bases. Trimming removed 2 bases from V and 5 bases from J, with 10 bases in between. The CDR3 runs 13 residues. From germline, CDR1 is SGHNT and CDR2 YYREEE (reference sequence). The part of the CDR3 DNA that was read is TGTGCCAGCAGCTTCCCACAGGGAACTGAA. This translates into CASSFPQGTE. The entire CDR3 sequence reads CASSFPQGTEAFF.

To note about this clone: The read falls 3 residues short of the CDR3 end, and the missing part is taken from the germline J gene. The rearrangement joins TRBV7-9 to TRBJ1-4, with a tentative D call TRBD1 (5 bases). From germline, CDR1 is SEHNR and CDR2 FQNEAQ (reference sequence). The CDR3 contains 15 residues. V gave up 5 bases and J gave up 5 bases, with 15 bases separating them. The CDR3 loop reads CASSPGGGLNEKLFF. The DNA read from the CDR3 is TGTGCCAGCAGCCCCGGGGGGGGATTAAATGAAAAA.

Regarding this clone: The read is 3 residues too short to cover the CDR3 end, so that end is filled in from the germline J gene. The chain carries TRBV5-4 and TRBJ2-7, with 10 nucleotides matching TRBD1. The germline gives CDR1 SGHNT, CDR2 YYREEE (reference sequence). The CDR3 totals 15 residues. After removal of 2 bases from V and 2 bases from J, the junction contained 4 bases not matched to a gene. Incomplete CDR3 DNA: TGTGCCAGCAGCTTCGACAGGGGGCTAACCTACGAG. Its protein is CASSFDRGLTYE. The entire CDR3 reads CASSFDRGLTYEQYF. The entire variable domain, with the rest obtained from reference TRBV5-4 and TRBJ2-7, is as follows: ETGVTQSPTHLIKTRGQQVTLRCSSQSGHNTVSWYQQALGQGPQFIFQYYREEENGRGNFPPRFSGLQFPNYSSELNVNALELDDSALYLCASSFDRGLTYEQYFGPGTRLTVT.